This T cell receptor beta chain originates from a study of blood T cell repertoires in COVID-19. V was pared by 4 bases and J by 3 bases, with 5 bases of the junction left unmatched. CDR1 and CDR2 (germline): LNHDA, SQIVND (reference sequence). This CDR3 region has 15 residues. Cohort allocation depended upon clinical history that participants reported. A PCR-confirmed or clinician-diagnosed COVID-19 case had contacted exposed participants within 2 weeks of entry. In the original processing: Reference gene primer amplification in the assay estimated nucleated cell counts. Clones were sequenced by immunoSEQ multiplex PCR, and TCRdb holds only the in-frame ones, with some missing. V, J and clone size are those of that table, while D and trimming were read from the DNA. Of roughly 380,000 clones in the sample, almost 90% were seen once.

The chain uses TRBV19 and TRBJ2-3; 9 positions match TRBD2. What was sequenced was PBMCs or T cells enriched from blood (not recorded which). The clonotype originates from a woman in her thirties who had been exposed to COVID-19. CDR3 bases: TGTGCCAGTAGTACTTTAGCGGGAGCTACAGATACGCAGTATTTT. The encoded protein is CASSTLAGATDTQYF.